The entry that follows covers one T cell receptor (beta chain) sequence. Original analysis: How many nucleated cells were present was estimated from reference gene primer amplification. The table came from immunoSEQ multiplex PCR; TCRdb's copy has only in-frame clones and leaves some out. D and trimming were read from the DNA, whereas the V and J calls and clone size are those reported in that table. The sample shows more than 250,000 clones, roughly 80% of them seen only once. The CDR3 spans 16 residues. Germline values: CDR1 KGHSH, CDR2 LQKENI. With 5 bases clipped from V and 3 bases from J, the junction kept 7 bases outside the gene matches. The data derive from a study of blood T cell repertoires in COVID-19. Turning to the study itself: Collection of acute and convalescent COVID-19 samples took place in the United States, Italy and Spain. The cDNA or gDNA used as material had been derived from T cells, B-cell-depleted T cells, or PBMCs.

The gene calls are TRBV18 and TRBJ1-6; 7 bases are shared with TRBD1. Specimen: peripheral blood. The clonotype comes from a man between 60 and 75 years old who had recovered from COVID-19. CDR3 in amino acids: CASSNAGTVYNSPLHF. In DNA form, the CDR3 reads TGTGCCAGCTCAAATGCCGGGACAGTCTATAATTCACCCCTCCACTTT.